The source of this T cell receptor (beta chain) is a study of cytomegalovirus exposure and HLA in healthy donors (dated by TCRdb to the late 2010s). At the level of the whole study: According to a later analysis, the roughly 120 validation repertoires were produced on the same platform as the approximately 620 repertoires of the first cohort. The aim of the study was to test whether cataloging public T cell receptors could identify signatures of past pathogen exposure. A separate validation cohort of 100 to 150 different subjects was used in addition to the approximately 670-subject first cohort. The study combined high-throughput TCR immunosequencing, statistical association of individual TCRs with disease status, and machine learning to predict cytomegalovirus infection status. Points the paper makes about the study in general: Cytomegalovirus status was reported to be diagnosed by the classifier with high specificity and sensitivity in both the original and validation cohorts. In a later analysis, TCRs clustered in the first cohort were found to also tend to co-occur in the roughly 120 validation repertoires, with about 93% of cluster scores above 0. It was suggested by the authors that the approach could potentially be generalized to other disease states and immunological phenotypes. In the study, 164 TCR beta chains were listed as associated with cytomegalovirus. All 120 or so repertoires were used to score co-occurrence in the validation cohort in a later analysis, because that analysis had no HLA typing for the cohort. A few of the identified cytomegalovirus-associated TCR beta chains were confirmed in vitro to be specific for cytomegalovirus antigens. Most TCR sequences were observed very rarely across donors, whereas some public TCRs were present in many individuals.

About this clone: The specificity of this receptor is unknown. There are no base qualities to consult, and no much larger clone falls within one base.

Donors formed part of the validation cohort, which comprised 120 subjects and was distinct from the first cohort of 666 subjects. Library preparation used the immunoSEQ multiplex PCR assay. As for the original processing: A statistical classification framework was built for diagnosing cytomegalovirus status from the catalog of TCR beta chain sequences. TCRdb took over this immuneACCESS table, retaining in-frame rearrangements with V and J assigned. Such tables are incomplete; in checked studies, under half of the missing clones stem from an unresolved V gene, and the remainder is unexplained. That table gives V, J and clone size, and the DNA gave D and trimming. The sample records 200,000 to 250,000 clones, over 80% of which are singletons. Jointly, the top ten make up more than 12% of the sample. Trimming takes 5 bases from V and 4 bases from J, and the germline ends sit 15 bases apart. The CDR3 covers 14 residues, taking in both the cysteine and the phenylalanine. Only the CDR3 part of the read is kept: 42 bases, read in frame from the first base. The germline V gene sets CDR1 to SGHAT and CDR2 to FQNNGV.

The rearranged segments are TRBV11-2 and TRBJ2-7; no D gene can be assigned with confidence. The material sequenced was PBMCs. The sequence derives from a woman in her 30s in good health and CMV-seropositive. The nucleotide sequence is given as TGTGCCAGCAGCGGTCGCAGGAGAGGATACGAGCAGTACTTC. This yields the protein CASSGRRRGYEQYF.